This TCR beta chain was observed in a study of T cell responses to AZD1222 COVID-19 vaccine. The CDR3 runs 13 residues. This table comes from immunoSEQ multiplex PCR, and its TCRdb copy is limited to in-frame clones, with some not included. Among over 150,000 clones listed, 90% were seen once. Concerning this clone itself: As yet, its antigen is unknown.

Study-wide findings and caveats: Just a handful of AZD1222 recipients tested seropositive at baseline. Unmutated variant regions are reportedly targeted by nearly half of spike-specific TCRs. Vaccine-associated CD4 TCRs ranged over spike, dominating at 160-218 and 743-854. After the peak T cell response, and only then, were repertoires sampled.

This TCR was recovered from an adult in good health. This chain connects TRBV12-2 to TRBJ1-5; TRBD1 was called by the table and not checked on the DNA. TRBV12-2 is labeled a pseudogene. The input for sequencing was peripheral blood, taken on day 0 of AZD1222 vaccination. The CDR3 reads CASRSTGDQPQHF. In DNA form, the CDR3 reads TGTGCAAGTCGCTCCACAGGGGATCAGCCCCAGCATTTT.